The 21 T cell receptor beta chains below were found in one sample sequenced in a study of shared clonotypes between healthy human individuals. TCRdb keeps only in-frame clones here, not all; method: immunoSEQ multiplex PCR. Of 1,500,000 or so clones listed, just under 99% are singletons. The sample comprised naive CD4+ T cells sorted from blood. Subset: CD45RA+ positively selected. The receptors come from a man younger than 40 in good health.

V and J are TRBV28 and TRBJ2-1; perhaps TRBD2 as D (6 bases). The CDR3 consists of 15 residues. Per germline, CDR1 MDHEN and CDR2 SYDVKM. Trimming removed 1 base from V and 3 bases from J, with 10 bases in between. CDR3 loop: CASSLFGSLYNEQFF. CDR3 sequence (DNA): TGTGCCAGCAGTTTATTCGGGAGTCTCTACAATGAGCAGTTCTTC. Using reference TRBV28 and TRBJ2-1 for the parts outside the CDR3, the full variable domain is DVKVTQSSRYLVKRTGEKVFLECVQDMDHENMFWYRQDPGLGLRLIYFSYDVKMKEKGDIPEGYSVSREKKERFSLILESASTNQTSMYLCASSLFGSLYNEQFFGPGTRLTVL.

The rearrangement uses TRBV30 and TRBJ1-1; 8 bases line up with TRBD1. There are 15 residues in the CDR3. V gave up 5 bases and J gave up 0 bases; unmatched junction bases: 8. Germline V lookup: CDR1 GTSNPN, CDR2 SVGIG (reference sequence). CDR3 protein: CAWELPGGVNTEAFF. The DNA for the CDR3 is TGTGCCTGGGAACTCCCAGGGGGCGTGAACACTGAAGCTTTCTTT.

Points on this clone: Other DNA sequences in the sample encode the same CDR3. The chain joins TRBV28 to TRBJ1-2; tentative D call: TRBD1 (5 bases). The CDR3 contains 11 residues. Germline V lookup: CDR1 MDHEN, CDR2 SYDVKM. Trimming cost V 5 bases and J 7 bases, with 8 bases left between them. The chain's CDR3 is CASSTGFGYTF. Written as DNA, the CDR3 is TGTGCCAGCAGTACAGGATTTGGCTACACCTTC.

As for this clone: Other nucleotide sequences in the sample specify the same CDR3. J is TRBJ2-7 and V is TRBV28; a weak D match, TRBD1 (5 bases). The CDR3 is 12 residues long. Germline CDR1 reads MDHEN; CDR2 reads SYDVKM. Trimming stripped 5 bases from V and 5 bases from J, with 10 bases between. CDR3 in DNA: TGTGCCAGCAGTCTCCCCAGGGACGAGCAGTACTTC. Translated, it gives CASSLPRDEQYF.

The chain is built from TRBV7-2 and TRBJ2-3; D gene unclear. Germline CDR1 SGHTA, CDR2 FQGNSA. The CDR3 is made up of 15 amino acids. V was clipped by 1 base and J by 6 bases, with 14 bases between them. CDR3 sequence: CASSLDAPRRDTQYF. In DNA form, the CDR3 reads TGTGCCAGCAGCTTAGACGCCCCCCGGCGGGATACGCAGTATTTT.

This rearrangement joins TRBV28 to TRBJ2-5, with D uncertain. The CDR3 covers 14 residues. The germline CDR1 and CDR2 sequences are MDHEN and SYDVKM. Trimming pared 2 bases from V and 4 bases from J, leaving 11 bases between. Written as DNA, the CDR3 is TGTGCCAGCAGTTTAGCTGGTGGGCGAGAGACCCAGTACTTC. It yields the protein CASSLAGGRETQYF.

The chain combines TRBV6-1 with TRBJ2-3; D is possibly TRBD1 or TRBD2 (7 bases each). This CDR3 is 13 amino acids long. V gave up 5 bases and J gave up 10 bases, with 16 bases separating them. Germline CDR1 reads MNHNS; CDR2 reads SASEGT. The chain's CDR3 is CASSRQGGDAQYF. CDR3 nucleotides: TGTGCCAGCAGTAGGCAGGGGGGGGATGCGCAGTATTTT.

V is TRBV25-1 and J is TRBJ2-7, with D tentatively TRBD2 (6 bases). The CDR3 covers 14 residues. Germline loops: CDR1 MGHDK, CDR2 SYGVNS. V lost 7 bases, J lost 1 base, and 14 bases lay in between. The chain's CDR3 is CASTEGTLSYEQYF. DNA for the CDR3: TGTGCCAGCACGGAGGGAACTCTTTCCTACGAGCAGTACTTC.

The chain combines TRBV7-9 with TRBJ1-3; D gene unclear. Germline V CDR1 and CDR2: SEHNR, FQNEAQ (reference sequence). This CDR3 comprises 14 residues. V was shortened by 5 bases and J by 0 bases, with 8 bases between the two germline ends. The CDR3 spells CASSVEDSGNTIYF. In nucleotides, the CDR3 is TGTGCCAGCAGCGTGGAGGACTCTGGAAACACCATATATTTT.

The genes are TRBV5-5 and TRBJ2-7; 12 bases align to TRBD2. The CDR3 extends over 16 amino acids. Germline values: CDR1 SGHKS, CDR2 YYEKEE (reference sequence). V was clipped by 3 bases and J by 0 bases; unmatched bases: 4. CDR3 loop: CASSSRTSGISYEQYF. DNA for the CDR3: TGTGCCAGCAGCTCCCGGACTAGCGGGATCTCCTACGAGCAGTACTTC.

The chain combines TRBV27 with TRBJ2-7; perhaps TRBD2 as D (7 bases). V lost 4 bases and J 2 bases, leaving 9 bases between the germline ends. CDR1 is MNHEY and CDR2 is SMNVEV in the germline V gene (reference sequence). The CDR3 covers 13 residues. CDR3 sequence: CASSSGGAYEQYF. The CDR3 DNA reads TGTGCCAGCAGTTCGGGGGGCGCCTACGAGCAGTACTTC.

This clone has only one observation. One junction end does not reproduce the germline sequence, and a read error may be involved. CDR3 sequence reads: CASSSPGDNQPQHF. For the CDR3, the DNA is TGTGCCAGCTCATCACCGGGGGACAATCAGCCCCAGCATTTT. The V call is TRBV18, the J call TRBJ1-5; D might be TRBD1 (5 bases). The V gene's germline CDR1 is KGHSH and CDR2 LQKENI. The CDR3 extends over 14 amino acids.

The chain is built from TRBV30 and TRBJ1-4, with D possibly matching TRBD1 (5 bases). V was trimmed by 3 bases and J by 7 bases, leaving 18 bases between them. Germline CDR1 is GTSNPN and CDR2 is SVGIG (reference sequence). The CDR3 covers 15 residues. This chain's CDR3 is CAWRGETEATEKLFF. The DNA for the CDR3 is TGTGCCTGGAGGGGCGAGACAGAGGCCACTGAAAAACTGTTTTTT.

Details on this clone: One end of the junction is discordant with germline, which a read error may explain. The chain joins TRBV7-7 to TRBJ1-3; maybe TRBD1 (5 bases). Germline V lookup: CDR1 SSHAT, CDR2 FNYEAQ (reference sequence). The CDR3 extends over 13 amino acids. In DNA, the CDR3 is TGTGCTAGCAGCTCGACAGTTGGGAACACCATATATTTT. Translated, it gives CASSSTVGNTIYF.

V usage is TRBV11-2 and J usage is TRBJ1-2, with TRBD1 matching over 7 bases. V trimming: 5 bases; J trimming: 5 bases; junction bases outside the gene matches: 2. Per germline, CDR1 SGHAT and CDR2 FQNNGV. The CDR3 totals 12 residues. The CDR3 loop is CASSPQGYGYTF. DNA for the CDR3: TGTGCCAGCAGCCCACAGGGGTATGGCTACACCTTC.

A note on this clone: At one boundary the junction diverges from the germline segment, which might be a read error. The DNA for the CDR3 is TGTGCCAGCAGCTTGTTGGCCACAGGGGGGGCCTCCTTC. It encodes CASSLLATGGASF. The V call is TRBV5-4, the J call TRBJ1-2, with 8 bases fitting TRBD1. The CDR3 consists of 13 residues. CDR1 SGHNT and CDR2 YYREEE come from the germline V gene (reference sequence).

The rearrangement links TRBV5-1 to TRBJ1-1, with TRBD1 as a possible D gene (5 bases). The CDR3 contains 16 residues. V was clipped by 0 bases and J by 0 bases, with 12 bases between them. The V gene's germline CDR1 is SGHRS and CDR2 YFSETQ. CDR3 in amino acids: CASSLGRGLVNTEAFF. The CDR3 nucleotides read TGCGCCAGCAGCTTGGGTCGGGGGTTGGTGAACACTGAAGCTTTCTTT.

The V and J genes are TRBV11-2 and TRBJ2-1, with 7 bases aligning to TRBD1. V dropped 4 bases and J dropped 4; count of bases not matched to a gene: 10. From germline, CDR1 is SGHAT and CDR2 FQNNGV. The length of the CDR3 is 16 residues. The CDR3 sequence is CASSSLQGPQYNEQFF. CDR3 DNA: TGTGCCAGCAGCTCACTACAGGGGCCCCAATACAATGAGCAGTTCTTC.

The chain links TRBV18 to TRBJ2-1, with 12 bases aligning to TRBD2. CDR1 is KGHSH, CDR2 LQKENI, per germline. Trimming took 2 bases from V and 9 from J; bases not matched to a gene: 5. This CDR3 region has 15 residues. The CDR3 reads CASSPRLAGGPEQFF. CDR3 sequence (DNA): TGTGCCAGCTCACCAAGGCTAGCGGGAGGGCCTGAGCAGTTCTTC. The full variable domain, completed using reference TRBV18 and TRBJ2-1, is NAGVMQNPRHLVRRRGQEARLRCSPMKGHSHVYWYRQLPEEGLKFMVYLQKENIIDESGMPKERFSAEFPKEGPSILRIQQVVRGDSAAYFCASSPRLAGGPEQFFGPGTRLTVL.

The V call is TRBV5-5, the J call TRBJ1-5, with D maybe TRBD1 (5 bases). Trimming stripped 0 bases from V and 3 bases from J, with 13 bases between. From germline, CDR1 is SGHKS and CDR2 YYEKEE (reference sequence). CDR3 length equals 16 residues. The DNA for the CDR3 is TGTGCCAGCAGCTTGGGTGTACCAGGGATCAATCAGCCCCAGCATTTT. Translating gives CASSLGVPGINQPQHF.

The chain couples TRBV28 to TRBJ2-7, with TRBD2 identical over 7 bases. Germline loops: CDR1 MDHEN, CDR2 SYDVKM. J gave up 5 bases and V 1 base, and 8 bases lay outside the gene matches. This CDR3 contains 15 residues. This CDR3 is CASSLSSGHIHEQYF. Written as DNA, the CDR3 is TGTGCCAGCAGTTTATCTAGCGGCCATATCCACGAGCAGTACTTC.